Shown below are 22 T cell receptor beta chains from a single sample sequenced in a study of blood T cell repertoires in COVID-19. Measured with immunoSEQ multiplex PCR; TCRdb has only the in-frame clones, and not every one. The sample yields under 200,000 clones, approximately 90% seen once. What was sequenced was peripheral blood. All receptors derive from a man younger than 30 with active or convalescent COVID-19.

The J gene is TRBJ2-1, the V gene TRBV11-2; tentatively, D is TRBD1 (7 bases). This CDR3 is 17 amino acids long. Trimming pared 3 bases from V and 6 bases from J, leaving 21 bases between. Per germline, CDR1 SGHAT and CDR2 FQNNGV. The CDR3 loop is CASSFVFTRQGGNEQFF. The CDR3 DNA follows: TGTGCCAGCAGCTTTGTGTTTACGAGACAGGGAGGCAATGAGCAGTTCTTC.

This clone came up once. This chain uses TRBV19 with TRBJ1-5; D is uncertain. The CDR3 loop spans 12 amino acids. V dropped 4 bases and J dropped 4 bases, with 5 bases sitting between them. Germline V CDR1 and CDR2: LNHDA, SQIVND (reference sequence). CDR3 loop: CASSRSNQPQHF. The DNA for the CDR3 is TGTGCCAGTAGTAGGAGTAATCAGCCCCAGCATTTT.

In DNA form, the CDR3 reads TGTGCCAGCAGCTGGGGACTAGCGGGAGTAACAGATACGCAGTATTTT. The encoded protein is CASSWGLAGVTDTQYF. The genes are TRBV3-1 (or the pseudogene TRBV3-2) and TRBJ2-3; 14 nucleotides line up with TRBD2. V was clipped by 5 bases and J by 3 bases; unmatched bases: 4. Per the germline V gene, CDR1 is LGHDT and CDR2 is YNNKEL (reference sequence). This CDR3 is built from 16 residues.

The CDR3 spells CASRETGTGELFF. CDR3 nucleotides: TGTGCCAGCAGGGAAACAGGGACCGGGGAGCTGTTTTTT. The chain employs TRBV28 and TRBJ2-2; perhaps TRBD1 as D (6 bases). Trimming stripped 6 bases from V and 5 bases from J, with 10 bases between. Germline V CDR1 and CDR2: MDHEN, SYDVKM. The CDR3 loop spans 13 amino acids.

The V and J genes are TRBV19 and TRBJ1-5; D is unclear. Germline V gives CDR1 LNHDA, CDR2 SQIVND (reference sequence). This CDR3 is built from 12 residues. V was pared by 9 bases and J by 4 bases, with 10 bases between. CDR3 in amino acids: CASRELNQPQHF. CDR3 DNA: TGTGCCAGCCGAGAATTAAATCAGCCCCAGCATTTT.

The chain joins TRBV6-1 to TRBJ1-2, with D possibly matching TRBD1 (6 bases). Germline V CDR1 and CDR2: MNHNS, SASEGT. The V gene lost 2 bases and the J gene lost 2 bases, with 15 bases spanning the gap. This CDR3 spans 16 amino acids. The CDR3, as DNA: TGTGCCAGCAGTGAATTGGGGACACAGACGAACTATGGCTACACCTTC. Residues: CASSELGTQTNYGYTF.

The rearrangement uses TRBV12-2 and TRBJ2-7; the DNA was not used to check the table's D call, TRBD1. TRBV12-2 is listed as a pseudogene. CDR3 length equals 16 residues. The CDR3 sequence is CASRLTQGTACYEQYF. The CDR3 DNA reads as TGTGCAAGTCGCTTAACTCAGGGGACCGCGTGCTACGAGCAGTACTTC.

The chain joins TRBV2 to TRBJ1-2; D might be TRBD1 (5 bases). The V end was cut by 5 bases, the J end by 4 bases, with 8 bases between. Germline V CDR1 and CDR2: SNHLY, FYNNEI. CDR3 length equals 12 residues. The CDR3 sequence is CASSPTAYGYTF. The CDR3 DNA sequence: TGTGCCAGCAGTCCGACAGCCTATGGCTACACCTTC.

The J gene is TRBJ1-2, the V gene TRBV7-8; 7 bases map to TRBD1. CDR1 is SGHVS, CDR2 FQNEAQ, per germline. Trimming removed 4 bases from V and 0 bases from J; junction bases left unmatched: 5. The CDR3 has 15 residues. This CDR3 reads CASSYDRVPNYGYTF. The DNA for the CDR3 is TGTGCCAGCAGCTACGACAGGGTCCCTAACTATGGCTACACCTTC.

Concerning this clone: Relative to the germline gene, one junction end is altered; a read error may explain this. The rearrangement joins TRBV14 to TRBJ2-1; D unresolved. The CDR3 has 14 amino acids. Germline loops: CDR1 SGHDN, CDR2 FVKESK. CDR3 amino acids: CASSQDSWYSEQFF. The CDR3 DNA reads TGTGCCAGCAGCCAAGATTCTTGGTACAGTGAGCAGTTCTTC.

The rearrangement joins TRBV6-6 to TRBJ2-7; a weak D match, TRBD1 (5 bases). The CDR3 consists of 16 residues. V was cut by 2 bases and J by 0 bases, with 14 bases left in between. Germline V gene lookup returns CDR1 MNHNY and CDR2 SVGAGI (reference sequence). CDR3 sequence (DNA): TGTGCCAGCAGTTACGTCATCACAGGACCCTCCTACGAGCAGTACGTC. As protein: CASSYVITGPSYEQYV.

This chain joins TRBV1 and TRBJ2-7; TRBD2 is the table's D call and was not checked against the DNA. TRBV1 is labeled a pseudogene. The CDR3 runs 16 residues. The chain's CDR3 is CTSSQWLAGGPWEQYV. CDR3 bases: TGCACCAGCAGTCAGTGGTTAGCGGGGGGGCCATGGGAGCAGTACGTC.

V usage is TRBV5-4 and J usage is TRBJ1-1, with TRBD1 as a possible D gene (6 bases). Germline lookup yields CDR1 SGHNT and CDR2 YYREEE (reference sequence). V was cut by 2 bases and J by 5 bases, with 16 bases left in between. CDR3 length equals 15 residues. CDR3 sequence (DNA): TGTGCCAGCAGCTTTCCAGGGGATGTAAGAACTGAAGCTTTCTTT. Its protein is CASSFPGDVRTEAFF.

A note on this clone: Other DNA variants within this sample encode the same CDR3. This sequence joins TRBV9 and TRBJ2-3; 14 bases map to TRBD2. Unmatched junction bases numbered 0, after V lost 0 bases and J lost 0 bases. The CDR3 is 17 residues long. Germline V CDR1 and CDR2: SGDLS, YYNGEE. The DNA for the CDR3 is TGTGCCAGCAGCGTAGGGACTAGCGGGGGGAGCACAGATACGCAGTATTTT. Translating it yields CASSVGTSGGSTDTQYF. The whole variable domain, filled in from reference TRBV9 and TRBJ2-3, reads DSGVTQTPKHLITATGQRVTLRCSPRSGDLSVYWYQQSLDQGLQFLIQYYNGEERAKGNILERFSAQQFPDLHSELNLSSLELGDSALYFCASSVGTSGGSTDTQYFGPGTRLTVL.

This clone was recorded once. This chain joins TRBV24-1 and TRBJ1-5; TRBD1 agrees at 9 bases. The J segment lost 3 bases and the V segment lost 4 bases, leaving 6 bases of the junction unmatched. The CDR3 length is 16 residues. CDR1 is KGHDR, CDR2 SFDVKD, per germline. The CDR3 loop is CATSEQGQGFNQPQHF. The CDR3 nucleotides read TGTGCCACCAGTGAACAGGGACAGGGATTCAATCAGCCCCAGCATTTT.

The chain is built from TRBV29-1 and TRBJ1-5; D is possibly TRBD1 (5 bases). The CDR3 consists of 14 residues. Looked up from germline, CDR1 is SQVTM and CDR2 is ANQGSEA. Trimming shortened V by 4 bases and J by 4 bases, and 14 bases separated the two germline ends. The CDR3 sequence: CSVAEGLGNQPQHF. The CDR3 DNA reads TGCAGCGTTGCCGAGGGACTAGGAAATCAGCCCCAGCATTTT.

The chain links TRBV19 to TRBJ2-1, with D perhaps TRBD2 (6 bases). CDR1 and CDR2 from the germline V gene are LNHDA and SQIVND (reference sequence). V shed 3 bases and J shed 4 bases, with 10 bases lying between them. This CDR3 comprises 14 residues. This CDR3 is CASSMVGGYNEQFF. The CDR3 DNA reads TGTGCCAGTAGTATGGTTGGGGGGTACAATGAGCAGTTCTTC.

This chain links TRBV28 with TRBJ1-5; 7 bases match TRBD1. The CDR3 loop spans 17 amino acids. CDR1 is MDHEN, CDR2 SYDVKM, per germline. V trimming: 7 bases; J trimming: 6 bases; junction bases outside the gene matches: 18. CDR3 sequence: CASTTAGGQGVFQPQHF. The CDR3 nucleotides read TGTGCCAGCACCACAGCAGGAGGGCAGGGGGTATTTCAGCCCCAGCATTTT.

J is TRBJ1-2 and V is TRBV4-1, with TRBD1 matching over 7 bases. This CDR3 spans 14 amino acids. Looked up from germline, CDR1 is MGHRA and CDR2 is YSYEKL. Unmatched junction bases numbered 2, after V lost 1 base and J lost 3 bases. This CDR3 is CASSQVGTDYGYTF. DNA of the CDR3: TGCGCCAGCAGCCAAGTGGGGACAGACTATGGCTACACCTTC.

This clone was observed once. This chain uses TRBV19 with TRBJ2-1; 10 bases agree with TRBD2. The length of the CDR3 is 16 residues. The V and J ends lost 1 base and 8 bases, in that order; junction bases with no gene match: 8. From germline, CDR1 is LNHDA and CDR2 SQIVND (reference sequence). CDR3 DNA: TGTGCCAGTAGTATAGTGGCTAGCGGGAGCAGGCATGAGCAGTTCTTC. Translated: CASSIVASGSRHEQFF.

The chain links TRBV5-6 to TRBJ2-1, with TRBD2 matching over 8 bases. Trimming at V came to 1 base and at J to 7 bases, leaving 7 bases not matched to a gene. CDR1 and CDR2 from the germline V gene are SGHDT and YYEEEE. The CDR3 contains 15 residues. CDR3 in amino acids: CASSLLSGGPNEQFF. In nucleotides, the CDR3 is TGTGCCAGCAGCTTGCTGTCGGGGGGGCCAAATGAGCAGTTCTTC.

V gene TRBV28 combines with J gene TRBJ1-2; the D gene is possibly TRBD1 (5 bases). Germline V gene data show CDR1 as MDHEN and CDR2 as SYDVKM. The ends were cut back, 7 bases at V and 5 bases at J, with 23 bases in the middle. The CDR3 has 16 residues. The CDR3 bases are TGTGCCAGCATGTCCCCCTCCTCAGACAGACCTTATGGCTACACCTTC. Its translation: CASMSPSSDRPYGYTF.